This T cell receptor beta chain was captured in a study of shared clonotypes between healthy human individuals. This clone has just a few counts. Original processing notes: Junction-only sequences without quality scores were provided by ImmunoSEQ, so filtering was different. Here immunoSEQ multiplex PCR was the method, and the copy in TCRdb shows in-frame clones only, minus some. That table furnishes V, J and clone size, whereas the DNA furnished D and trimming. The sample contains 550,000 to 850,000 clones, approximately 79% of which appear only once. This CDR3 has 17 residues. Trimming removed 3 bases from V and 1 base from J; junction bases left unmatched: 7. Germline lookup yields CDR1 LNHDA and CDR2 SQIVND (reference sequence).

The rearrangement uses TRBV19 and TRBJ1-5, with 9 bases identical to TRBD1. The source material was memory CD4+ T cells sorted from blood. As for subset: CD45RA-negative fraction. The origin of this receptor is a woman aged 25 to 39 in good health. CDR3 protein: CASSIRTTGGSNQPQHF. The CDR3 coding sequence is TGTGCCAGTAGTATCCGGACAACAGGGGGCAGCAATCAGCCCCAGCATTTT.